These 5 T cell receptor beta chains were all obtained from the same sample, sequenced in a study of cytomegalovirus exposure and HLA in healthy donors. Primers for the PCR totalled 60 Vbeta and 13 Jbeta. Produced via immunoSEQ multiplex PCR; TCRdb's table is partial and in-frame only. The table has about 180,000 clones, 81% seen once; the top ten hold 4.9%. The sequenced sample consisted of PBMCs. The receptors derive from a young woman in good health and CMV-seropositive.

Only a few counts were recorded for this clone. The chain employs TRBV18 and TRBJ2-7; D is perhaps TRBD2 (5 bases). The CDR3 runs 13 residues. CDR1 is KGHSH and CDR2 is LQKENI in the germline V gene. V lost 3 bases and J lost 3, with 9 bases in between. Here the CDR3 reads CASSPYAGYEQYF. The CDR3 DNA reads as TGTGCCAGCTCACCTTACGCGGGCTACGAGCAGTACTTC.

V usage is TRBV10-2 and J usage is TRBJ2-7; 7 bases agree with TRBD2. CDR3 length: 17 amino acids. V lost 7 bases and J lost 5; bases outside the gene matches: 20. The germline V gene encodes CDR1 WSHSY and CDR2 SAAADI. The CDR3 region is CASTGAGIIGAGDEQYF. Written as DNA, the CDR3 is TGCGCCAGCACCGGGGCGGGTATAATAGGTGCGGGGGACGAGCAGTACTTC.

This chain links TRBV10-1 with TRBJ2-5; a possible D gene is TRBD2 (6 bases). CDR3 length: 15 residues. The germline V gene encodes CDR1 WNHNN and CDR2 SYGVQD (reference sequence). Trimming took 3 bases from V and 4 from J, leaving 15 bases between them. The CDR3 coding sequence is TGCGCCAGCAGTGACCCCGGCGGGGATCGAGAGACCCAGTACTTC. Amino acid sequence: CASSDPGGDRETQYF.

The V gene is TRBV7-2, the J gene TRBJ2-5; D is uncertain. Germline V lookup: CDR1 SGHTA, CDR2 FQGNSA. The ends were cut back, 3 bases at V and 1 base at J, with 12 bases in the middle. CDR3 length: 15 residues. The CDR3 DNA sequence: TGTGCCAGCAGCTTCTCCCGGTCCGGCCAAGAGACCCAGTACTTC. Protein product: CASSFSRSGQETQYF.

The chain is built from TRBV7-9 and TRBJ1-1; 7 bases agree with TRBD1. V shed 4 bases, J shed 6 bases, and the junction held 5 bases outside the gene matches. The germline V gene has CDR1 SEHNR and CDR2 FQNEAQ (reference sequence). This CDR3 is built from 13 residues. The CDR3 region has the DNA TGTGCCAGCAGCTCAATACAGGGGTCTGAAGCTTTCTTT. Protein: CASSSIQGSEAFF.